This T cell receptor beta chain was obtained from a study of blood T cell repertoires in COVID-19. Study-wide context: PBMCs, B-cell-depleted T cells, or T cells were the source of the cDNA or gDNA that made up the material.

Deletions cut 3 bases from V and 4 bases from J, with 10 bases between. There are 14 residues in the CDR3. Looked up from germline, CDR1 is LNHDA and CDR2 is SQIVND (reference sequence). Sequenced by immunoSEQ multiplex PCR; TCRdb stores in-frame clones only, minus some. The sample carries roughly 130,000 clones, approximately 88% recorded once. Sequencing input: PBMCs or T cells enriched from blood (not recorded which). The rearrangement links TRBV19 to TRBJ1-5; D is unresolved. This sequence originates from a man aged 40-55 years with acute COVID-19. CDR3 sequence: CASSIGPRNQPQHF. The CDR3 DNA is TGTGCCAGTAGTATTGGGCCCCGAAATCAGCCCCAGCATTTT.